This record concerns one T cell receptor beta chain sequence. The data originate from a study of pediatric ulcerative colitis. Libraries were prepared by immunoSEQ multiplex PCR; TCRdb keeps only in-frame clonotypes and omits some of them. The table has 59,000 or so clones, 77% seen once. The CDR3 consists of 12 residues. V was clipped by 4 bases and J by 8 bases, with 9 bases between them. Germline values: CDR1 MNHEY, CDR2 SMNVEV (reference sequence). This chain uses TRBV27 with TRBJ2-1; D is possibly TRBD2 (5 bases). The sequence derives from a boy aged 5 to 17 with moderate ulcerative colitis. The material sequenced was blood. CDR3 in DNA: TGTGCCAGCAGTTCCCCGCGGGATGAGCAGTTCTTC. Translating it yields CASSSPRDEQFF.